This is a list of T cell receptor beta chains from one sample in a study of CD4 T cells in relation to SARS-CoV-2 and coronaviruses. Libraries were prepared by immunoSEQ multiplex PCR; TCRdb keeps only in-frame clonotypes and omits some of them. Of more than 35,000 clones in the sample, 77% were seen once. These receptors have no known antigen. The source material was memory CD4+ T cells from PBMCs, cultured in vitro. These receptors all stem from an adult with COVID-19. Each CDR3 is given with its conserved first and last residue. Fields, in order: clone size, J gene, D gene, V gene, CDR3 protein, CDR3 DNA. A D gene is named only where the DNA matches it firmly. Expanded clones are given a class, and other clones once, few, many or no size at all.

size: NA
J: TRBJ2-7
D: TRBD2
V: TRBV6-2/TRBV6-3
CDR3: CASSSRASLAGLSYEQYF
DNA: TGTGCCAGCAGCTCCAGAGCATCACTAGCGGGCCTATCCTACGAGCAGTACTTC

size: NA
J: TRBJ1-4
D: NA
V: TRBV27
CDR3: CASTIPQTNEKLFF
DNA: TGTGCCAGCACCATCCCGCAGACTAATGAAAAACTGTTTTTT

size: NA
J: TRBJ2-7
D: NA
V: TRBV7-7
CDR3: CASSLDNGNYEQYF
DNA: TGTGCCAGCAGCTTAGACAACGGGAACTACGAGCAGTACTTC

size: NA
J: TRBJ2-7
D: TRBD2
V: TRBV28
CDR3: CASQTEHRIFLRESYEQYF
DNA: TGTGCCAGCCAAACCGAACATAGAATTTTCCTGCGGGAGAGCTACGAGCAGTACTTC

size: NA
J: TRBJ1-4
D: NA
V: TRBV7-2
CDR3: CASSFGEEKLFF
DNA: TGTGCCAGCAGCTTCGGGGAGGAAAAACTGTTTTTT

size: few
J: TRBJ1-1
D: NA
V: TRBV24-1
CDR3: CATPLLNTEAFF
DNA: TGTGCCACCCCTTTACTGAACACTGAAGCTTTCTTT

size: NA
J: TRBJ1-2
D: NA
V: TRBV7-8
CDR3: CASSLLRGGGYTF
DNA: TGTGCCAGCAGCTTACTTCGGGGGGGAGGCTACACCTTC

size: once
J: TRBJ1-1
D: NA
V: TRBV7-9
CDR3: CASSSEGLGTEAFF
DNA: TGTGCCAGCAGCTCCGAAGGGTTGGGCACTGAAGCTTTCTTT

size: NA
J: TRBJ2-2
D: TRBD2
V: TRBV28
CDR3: CASSQTSGRAGRRTGELFF
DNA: TGTGCCAGCAGTCAGACTAGCGGGAGGGCCGGAAGGAGGACTGGGGAGCTGTTTTTT

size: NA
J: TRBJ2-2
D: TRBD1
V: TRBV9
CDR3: CASSVARDRGLTGELFF
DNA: TGTGCCAGCAGCGTAGCGCGGGACAGGGGGCTCACCGGGGAGCTGTTTTTT

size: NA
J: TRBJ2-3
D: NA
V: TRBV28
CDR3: CASSYDVGDTQYF
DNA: TGTGCCAGCAGTTACGATGTGGGAGATACGCAGTATTTT

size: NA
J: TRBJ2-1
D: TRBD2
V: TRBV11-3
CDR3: CASSYESGREQFF
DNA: TGTGCCAGCAGCTACGAGAGCGGGAGGGAGCAGTTCTTC

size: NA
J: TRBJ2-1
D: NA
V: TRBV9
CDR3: CASSPRRDRQFF
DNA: TGTGCCAGCAGCCCTCGACGGGATAGGCAGTTCTTC

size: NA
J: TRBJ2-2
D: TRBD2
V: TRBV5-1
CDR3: CASSLSGRNTGELFF
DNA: TGCGCCAGCAGCTTGAGCGGGAGGAACACCGGGGAGCTGTTTTTT

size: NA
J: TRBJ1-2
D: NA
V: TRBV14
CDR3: CASSQAVGGYTF
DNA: TGTGCCAGCAGCCAAGCTGTGGGGGGCTACACCTTC

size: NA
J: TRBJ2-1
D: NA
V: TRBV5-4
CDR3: CASSPGADSYNEQFF
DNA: TGTGCCAGCAGCCCGGGGGCGGATTCCTACAATGAGCAGTTCTTC

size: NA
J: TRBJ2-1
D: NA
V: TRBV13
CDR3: CASSLRHGGDEQFF
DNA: TGTGCCAGCAGCTTAAGGCACGGGGGCGATGAGCAGTTCTTC

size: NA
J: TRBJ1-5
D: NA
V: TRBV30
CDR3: CAWSVGRSGTQPQHF
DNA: TGTGCCTGGAGTGTGGGGCGATCGGGGACCCAGCCCCAGCATTTT

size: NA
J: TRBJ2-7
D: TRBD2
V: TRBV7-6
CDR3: CASSLGPGLAGRLGLEQYF
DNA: TGTGCCAGCAGCTTAGGTCCGGGACTAGCGGGGAGACTCGGCCTGGAGCAGTACTTC

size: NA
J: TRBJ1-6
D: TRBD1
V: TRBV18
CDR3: CASSWTGGEDSPLHF
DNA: TGTGCCAGCTCTTGGACAGGGGGCGAGGATTCACCCCTCCACTTT

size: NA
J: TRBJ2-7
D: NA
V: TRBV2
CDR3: CASRWSTREQYF
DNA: TGTGCCAGCAGATGGAGCACCCGCGAGCAGTACTTC

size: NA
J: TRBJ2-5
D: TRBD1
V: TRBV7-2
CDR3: CASSKGDRGVWSQYF
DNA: TGTGCCAGCAGCAAGGGGGACAGGGGGGTGTGGTCCCAGTACTTC

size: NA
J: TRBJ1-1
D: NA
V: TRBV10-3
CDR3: CAITPSLGTEAFF
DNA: TGTGCCATCACCCCATCCTTGGGCACTGAAGCTTTCTTT

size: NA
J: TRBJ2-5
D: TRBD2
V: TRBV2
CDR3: CASTKTSELETQYF
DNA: TGTGCCAGCACCAAAACTAGCGAGCTGGAGACCCAGTACTTC

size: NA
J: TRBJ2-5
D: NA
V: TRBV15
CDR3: CATSREETQYF
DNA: TGTGCCACCAGCAGAGAAGAGACCCAGTACTTC

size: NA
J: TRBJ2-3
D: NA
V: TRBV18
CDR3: CASSQTLSTDTQYF
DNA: TGTGCCAGCTCTCAGACCCTAAGCACAGATACGCAGTATTTT

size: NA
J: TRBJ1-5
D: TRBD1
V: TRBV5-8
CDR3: CASTRQGTFFPDQPQHF
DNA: TGTGCCAGCACCCGACAGGGGACGTTTTTCCCGGATCAGCCCCAGCATTTT

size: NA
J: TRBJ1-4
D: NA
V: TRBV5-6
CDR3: CASSRTGPEAGKLFF
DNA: TGTGCCAGCAGCCGAACCGGCCCCGAGGCGGGAAAACTGTTTTTT

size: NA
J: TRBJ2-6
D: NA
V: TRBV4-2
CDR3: CASSQQTGSGANVLTF
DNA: TGTGCCAGCAGCCAACAAACAGGCTCCGGGGCCAACGTCCTGACTTTC

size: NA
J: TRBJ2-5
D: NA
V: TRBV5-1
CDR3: CASSLDPGETQYF
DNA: TGCGCCAGCAGCTTGGACCCGGGGGAGACCCAGTACTTC

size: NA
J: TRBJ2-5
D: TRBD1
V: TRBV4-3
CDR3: CASGAGTGGETQYF
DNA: TGCGCCAGCGGAGCCGGGACAGGGGGAGAGACCCAGTACTTC

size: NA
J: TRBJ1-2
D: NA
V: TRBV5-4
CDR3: CASSLGQNYGYTF
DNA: TGTGCCAGCAGCCTGGGACAAAACTATGGCTACACCTTC

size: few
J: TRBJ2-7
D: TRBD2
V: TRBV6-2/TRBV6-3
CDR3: CASSYPSGRMYF
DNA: TGTGCCAGCAGTTATCCGAGCGGGAGGATGTACTTC

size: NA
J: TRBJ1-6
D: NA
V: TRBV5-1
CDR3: CASSLLQGGNSPLHF
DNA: TGCGCCAGCAGCTTGTTGCAGGGAGGTAATTCACCCCTCCACTTT